This note documents a single T cell receptor beta chain sequence. This entry comes from a study of T cell responses to AZD1222 COVID-19 vaccine. Assay used: immunoSEQ multiplex PCR; TCRdb lists only in-frame clones, some missing. The sample shows more than 95,000 clones, roughly 90% of them seen only once. Germline CDR1 SGHDT, CDR2 YYEEEE. The CDR3 contains 14 residues. Trimming removed 4 bases at V and 5 bases at J, with 15 bases between. Specimen: peripheral blood, collected on day 0 of AZD1222 vaccination. The chain uses TRBV5-6 and TRBJ1-1; D is possibly TRBD1 (6 bases). The receptor was derived from an adult in good health. CDR3: CASSVTGSGTEAFF. The CDR3, as DNA: TGTGCCAGCAGCGTAACAGGGTCGGGGACTGAAGCTTTCTTT.